Following are 23 T cell receptor beta chains from one sample sequenced in a study of Graves' ophthalmopathy and Graves' hyperthyroidism. Amplifying from RNA transcripts, the study obtained TCR beta CDR3 regions. First-round RT-PCR with HTBI primers preceded a second-round multiplex PCR. MiXCR, applied by TCRdb to the multiplex PCR reads, yields one record per CDR3 protein. The data contain 260,000 or so distinct CDR3 sequences, less than 55% of them seen just once; the ten biggest clones take up around half. The sequencing sample was made of peripheral blood. The receptors originated from an adult man with Graves' ophthalmopathy.

The V call is TRBV20-1, the J call TRBJ1-5; D may be TRBD1 (6 bases). V lost 3 bases to trimming and J lost 5 bases, with 11 bases between them. The CDR3 runs to 13 residues. Germline loops: CDR1 DFQATT, CDR2 SNEGSKA (reference sequence). CDR3 loop: CSASNRDDQPQHF. CDR3 DNA sequence: TGCAGTGCTAGCAACAGGGACGATCAGCCCCAGCATTTT.

To note about this clonotype: In this CDR3 the conserved last residue, phenylalanine or tryptophan, is missing, so a read error is likely. V is TRBV15 and J is TRBJ1-6; the D gene is possibly TRBD1 (6 bases). CDR1 and CDR2 (germline): LNHNV, YYDKDF (reference sequence). The CDR3 covers 15 residues. V was pared by 0 bases and J by 8 bases, with 11 bases between. CDR3 DNA: TGTGCCACCAGCAGAGATCTTCGGGGGCATTCACCCCTCCACTCT. Residues: CATSRDLRGHSPLHS.

The V and J genes are TRBV7-9 and TRBJ1-1, with 7 bases fitting TRBD1. In germline, CDR1 is SEHNR, CDR2 FQNEAQ (reference sequence). There are 14 residues in the CDR3. V shed 0 bases, J shed 8 bases, and the junction held 6 bases outside the gene matches. The CDR3 reads CASSLAGQRWEAFF. The CDR3 DNA is TGTGCCAGCAGCTTAGCGGGACAGCGGTGGGAAGCTTTCTTT.

This clonotype occurred a few times. This rearrangement joins TRBV7-2 to TRBJ1-2; 9 bases line up with TRBD1. This CDR3 has 16 residues. CDR1 and CDR2 (germline): SGHTA, FQGNSA. V lost 5 bases and J lost 4; bases outside the gene matches: 11. As DNA, the CDR3 is TGTGCCAGCAGCACTGCCTTCTTGACAGGGGGCTATGGCTACACCTTC. Encoded protein: CASSTAFLTGGYGYTF.

This clonotype has a handful of counts. V gene TRBV12-3 or TRBV12-4 combines with J gene TRBJ2-5; D not certain. Between the trimmed V and J ends, which lost 4 bases and 5 bases, there was a span of 11 bases. CDR3 length: 13 residues. This CDR3 is CASSYGPVETQYF. CDR3 nucleotides: TGTGCCAGCAGTTACGGGCCGGTTGAGACCCAGTACTTC.

This clonotype was counted once. This chain connects TRBV19 to TRBJ1-5; TRBD1 agrees at 12 bases. The CDR3 has 16 residues. With 5 bases clipped from V and 5 bases from J, the junction kept 7 bases outside the gene matches. Germline V gene data show CDR1 as LNHDA and CDR2 as SQIVND (reference sequence). CDR3 in amino acids: CASSGRDRGPYQPQHF. Written as DNA, the CDR3 is TGTGCCAGTAGTGGCCGGGACAGGGGGCCGTATCAGCCCCAGCATTTT.

The chain couples TRBV4-1 to TRBJ1-2, with 8 bases identical to TRBD1. The V gene's germline CDR1 is MGHRA and CDR2 YSYEKL. Trimming cost V 1 base and J 4 bases; bases outside gene matches: 11. CDR3 length equals 17 residues. The CDR3 loop is CASSQVRADRAAYGYTF. In DNA, the CDR3 is TGCGCCAGCAGCCAAGTTAGAGCGGACAGGGCGGCCTATGGCTACACCTTC.

This chain joins TRBV12-3 or TRBV12-4 and TRBJ2-7; D is possibly TRBD1 (5 bases). The DNA matches TRBJ2-1 better at its end, which makes the J call doubtful. The CDR3 consists of 13 residues. The DNA for the CDR3 is TGTGCCAGCAGTCCCGACAGATTCAATGAGCAGTTCTTC. Translated, it gives CASSPDRFNEQFF.

The rearrangement links TRBV7-9 to TRBJ2-7, with 11 bases that match TRBD1. The CDR3 contains 14 residues. Germline V lookup: CDR1 SEHNR, CDR2 FQNEAQ (reference sequence). V was pared by 8 bases and J by 4 bases, with 7 bases of the junction left unmatched. The CDR3: CASEGGTGGYEQYF. The CDR3 DNA reads TGTGCCAGCGAGGGGGGGACAGGGGGTTACGAGCAGTACTTC. Combining the CDR3 with reference TRBV7-9 and TRBJ2-7 gives the whole variable domain DTGVSQNPRHKITKRGQNVTFRCDPISEHNRLYWYRQTLGQGPEFLTYFQNEAQLEKSRLLSDRFSAERPKGSFSTLEIQRTEQGDSAMYLCASEGGTGGYEQYFGPGTRLTVT.

This chain joins TRBV12-3 or TRBV12-4 and TRBJ2-2; 7 nucleotides agree with TRBD2. The CDR3 runs to 16 residues. Unmatched junction bases numbered 8, after V lost 6 bases and J lost 1 base. The chain's CDR3 is CASRPRLAVNTGELFF. The CDR3 DNA reads TGTGCCAGCAGGCCTCGACTAGCAGTGAACACCGGGGAGCTGTTTTTT.

V usage is TRBV5-1 and J usage is TRBJ1-1; TRBD1 matches at 8 bases. CDR3 length: 14 residues. V lost 4 bases to trimming and J lost 5 bases; unmatched junction nucleotides: 7. Per germline, CDR1 SGHRS and CDR2 YFSETQ. CDR3 coding DNA: TGCGCCAGCAGCGGCAGGGGGCTGACTACTGAAGCTTTCTTT. Its translation: CASSGRGLTTEAFF.

The V and J genes are TRBV7-2 and TRBJ1-1; no clear D gene. V lost 0 bases, J lost 4 bases, and 9 bases lay in between. The CDR3 extends over 14 amino acids. CDR1 and CDR2 from the germline V gene are SGHTA and FQGNSA. The CDR3 DNA reads TGTGCCAGCAGCTTAGCTTTGGCGGCCACTGAAGCTTTCTTT. It encodes CASSLALAATEAFF.

This rearrangement joins TRBV6-5 to TRBJ1-2, with D possibly TRBD1 on 5 matching bases. CDR1 is MNHEY, CDR2 SVGAGI, per germline. V dropped 6 bases and J dropped 6 bases, with 14 bases sitting between them. CDR3 length equals 13 residues. CDR3 DNA sequence: TGTGCCAGCAGCCCCCCAGGGACGGATGGCTACACCTTC. The encoded protein is CASSPPGTDGYTF.

The genes are TRBV7-9 and TRBJ2-5, with 12 positions matching TRBD1. The CDR3 covers 16 residues. J lost 5 bases, V lost 1 base, and 5 bases had no gene match. CDR1 and CDR2 from the germline V gene are SEHNR and FQNEAQ (reference sequence). The CDR3 region has the DNA TGTGCCAGCAGCTTAGAAGGGACAGGGGGCTTGGAGACCCAGTACTTC. The encoded protein is CASSLEGTGGLETQYF.

The chain recombines TRBV15 with TRBJ1-5, with TRBD1 as a possible D gene (6 bases). This CDR3 region has 12 residues. Trimming stripped 10 bases from V and 3 bases from J, with 10 bases between. CDR1 and CDR2 from the germline V gene are LNHNV and YYDKDF (reference sequence). The chain's CDR3 is CAIRQDNQPQHF. CDR3 nucleotide sequence: TGTGCCATACGACAGGACAATCAGCCCCAGCATTTT.

This clonotype was seen only a few times. V and J are TRBV6-5 and TRBJ1-5; the match to TRBD1 covers 7 bases. Trimming cost V 5 bases and J 2 bases; bases outside gene matches: 3. Germline V CDR1 and CDR2: MNHEY, SVGAGI. This CDR3 has 14 residues. Here the CDR3 reads CASSHRGGNQPQHF. The CDR3 region has the DNA TGTGCCAGCAGTCACAGGGGTGGCAATCAGCCCCAGCATTTT.

This clonotype was observed many times. V and J are TRBV7-6 and TRBJ2-7; D gene unclear. CDR1 and CDR2 (germline): SGHVS, FNYEAQ. Trimming cost V 5 bases and J 1 base, with 12 bases left between them. The CDR3 totals 14 residues. DNA for the CDR3: TGTGCCAGCAGCACCCGACCGCAATCCTACGAGCAGTACTTC. Amino acids: CASSTRPQSYEQYF. Complete variable domain (other parts from reference TRBV7-6 and TRBJ2-7): GAGVSQSPRYKVTKRGQDVALRCDPISGHVSLYWYRQALGQGPEFLTYFNYEAQQDKSGLPNDRFSAERPEGSISTLTIQRTEQRDSAMYRCASSTRPQSYEQYFGPGTRLTVT.

A few counts support this clonotype. The rearrangement uses TRBV19 and TRBJ1-1; D unresolved. The CDR3 has 14 amino acids. Germline CDR1 LNHDA, CDR2 SQIVND (reference sequence). The V end was cut by 7 bases, the J end by 4 bases, with 16 bases between. CDR3 protein: CASMLRLEGTEAFF. The CDR3 region has the DNA TGTGCCAGTATGCTTCGTTTGGAGGGCACTGAAGCTTTCTTT.

V is TRBV7-6 and J is TRBJ1-2; 9 bases align to TRBD1. The J segment lost 4 bases and the V segment lost 5 bases, leaving 8 bases of the junction unmatched. This CDR3 has 15 residues. The germline V gene encodes CDR1 SGHVS and CDR2 FNYEAQ. The CDR3: CASSPGDRDLYGYTF. The CDR3, as DNA: TGTGCCAGCAGCCCCGGGGACAGGGACCTCTATGGCTACACCTTC.

Regarding this clonotype: A much larger clone sits a single nucleotide away, making a read error possible. The chain's CDR3 is CASGLASGTAISYEQYF. CDR3 nucleotides: TGCGCCAGCGGCTTGGCCTCGGGGACAGCAATCTCCTACGAGCAGTACTTC. This chain connects TRBV5-1 to TRBJ2-7, with 7 bases that match TRBD1. This CDR3 is 17 amino acids long. Germline V gives CDR1 SGHRS, CDR2 YFSETQ.

This clonotype was recorded a few times. V gene TRBV7-8 combines with J gene TRBJ1-5; D ambiguous. The germline V gene encodes CDR1 SGHVS and CDR2 FQNEAQ. With 3 bases removed from V and 2 bases from J, the gap between germline ends came to 14 bases. The CDR3 runs 16 residues. The CDR3 DNA sequence: TGTGCCAGCAGCTTTGTCGGAATGGTTGGCAATCAGCCCCAGCATTTT. Translation gives CASSFVGMVGNQPQHF. Variable domain in full (rest from reference TRBV7-8 and TRBJ1-5): GAGVSQSPRYKVAKRGQDVALRCDPISGHVSLFWYQQALGQGPEFLTYFQNEAQLDKSGLPSDRFFAERPEGSVSTLKIQRTQQEDSAVYLCASSFVGMVGNQPQHFGDGTRLSIL.

This clonotype was observed a handful of times. CDR3 sequence: CASSVGQGDYGYTF. As DNA, the CDR3 is TGTGCCAGTAGTGTGGGACAGGGCGACTATGGCTACACCTTC. This rearrangement joins TRBV9 to TRBJ1-2, with TRBD1 matching over 9 bases. The CDR3 covers 14 residues. J lost 3 bases, V lost 8 bases, and 8 bases had no gene match. Germline lookup yields CDR1 SGDLS and CDR2 YYNGEE.

This clonotype has only a few counts. The chain recombines TRBV9 with TRBJ2-7; D is undetermined. V lost 3 bases to trimming and J lost 4 bases, with 8 bases between them. Germline CDR1 and CDR2: SGDLS and YYNGEE. The CDR3 runs 12 residues. CDR3 sequence reads: CASSAADYEQYF. CDR3 bases: TGTGCCAGCAGCGCCGCAGATTACGAGCAGTACTTC.